The sequence of this T cell receptor beta chain was determined in a study of molecular identifiers for immune sequencing clone quantification. CDR3 length: 11 amino acids. The germline gives CDR1 SGHDN, CDR2 FVKESK. V was trimmed by 4 bases and J by 13 bases, leaving 13 bases between them. TCRdb independently ran MiXCR on the PCR reads; one entry per CDR3 protein. The table records about 640,000 distinct CDR3 sequences, just under 20% of them present only once. This clonotype was detected only a few times. V and J are TRBV14 and TRBJ1-2; weak D call: TRBD1 (5 bases). This clonotype was sampled from a human donor in good health. Some libraries in this study had Jurkat cell RNA spiked in. The material sequenced was naive CD8+ T cells from blood, with Jurkat cell RNA spiked in. Subset noted: FACS-sorted CD8+CD4-CCR7+CD45RA+ naive T cells. The CDR3 DNA sequence: TGTGCCAGCAGCCCCGGCGGGGCTTCCACCTTC. This codes for CASSPGGASTF.